These T cell receptor beta chains were read from a single sample in a study of CD8 T cells in ankylosing spondylitis. MiXCR, applied by TCRdb to the 5' RACE reads, yields one record per CDR3 protein. The sample shows hundreds of thousands of distinct CDR3 sequences, 20% to 25% of them seen only once. Material: blood, either unsorted or a sorted T cell fraction (not recorded which). The receptors stem from a female donor with ankylosing spondylitis or in good health (not recorded which). CDR3s include the opening cysteine and the closing phenylalanine or tryptophan. D genes are given only for firm matches. Expanded clones get a size class; other rows say once, few or many, or leave the size out.

d_call: .
v_call: TRBV12-3/TRBV12-4
clone_size: few
j_call: TRBJ1-2
cdr3_nt: TGTGCCCTAAAAGGGATTCGGGGCTACACCTTC
cdr3_aa: CALKGIRGYTF

d_call: TRBD2
v_call: TRBV20-1
clone_size: .
j_call: TRBJ2-1
cdr3_nt: TGCAGTGCCGGGGAGCGGGAGCTCTACAATGAGCAGTTCTTC
cdr3_aa: CSAGERELYNEQFF

d_call: TRBD1
v_call: TRBV5-1
clone_size: .
j_call: TRBJ2-1
cdr3_nt: TGCGCCAGCAGCCGGGACAGCCAGAGCTCCTACAATGAGCAGTTCTTC
cdr3_aa: CASSRDSQSSYNEQFF

d_call: .
v_call: TRBV29-1
clone_size: many
j_call: TRBJ2-3
cdr3_nt: TGCAGCGTTGTATACACAGATACGCAGTATTTT
cdr3_aa: CSVVYTDTQYF

d_call: TRBD2
v_call: TRBV20-1
clone_size: few
j_call: TRBJ2-1
cdr3_nt: TGCAGTGCTAGTACGCCGGGACTAGATTTGGTCAGTGAGCAGTTCTTC
cdr3_aa: CSASTPGLDLVSEQFF

d_call: .
v_call: TRBV24-1
clone_size: many
j_call: TRBJ2-4
cdr3_nt: TGTGCCACCAGTGATTCAAGCCTTCAGTACTTC
cdr3_aa: CATSDSSLQYF

d_call: .
v_call: TRBV20-1
clone_size: many
j_call: TRBJ1-6
cdr3_nt: TGCAGTGCTAGACAGGGGATTTCACCCCTCCACTTT
cdr3_aa: CSARQGISPLHF

d_call: TRBD1
v_call: TRBV6-1
clone_size: few
j_call: TRBJ1-1
cdr3_nt: TGTGCCAGCACCTACAGGGGATTGAACACTGAAGCTTTCTTT
cdr3_aa: CASTYRGLNTEAFF

d_call: .
v_call: TRBV12-3/TRBV12-4
clone_size: many
j_call: TRBJ1-5
cdr3_nt: TGTGCCAGCAGTTTACAGGTCGGGGACGGCGGCAATCAGCCCCAGCATTTT
cdr3_aa: CASSLQVGDGGNQPQHF

d_call: TRBD1
v_call: TRBV28
clone_size: few
j_call: TRBJ2-7
cdr3_nt: TGTGCCAGCAGTCCACAGGGGTTTTCTCATGACGCGTACTTC
cdr3_aa: CASSPQGFSHDAYF

d_call: .
v_call: TRBV15
clone_size: .
j_call: TRBJ2-4
cdr3_nt: TGTGCCACCAGCAACAAAAACATTCAGTACTTC
cdr3_aa: CATSNKNIQYF

d_call: .
v_call: TRBV2
clone_size: .
j_call: TRBJ2-3
cdr3_nt: TGTGCCAGCAGCCTACAGTTAACTAGCACAGATACGCAGTATTTT
cdr3_aa: CASSLQLTSTDTQYF